What follows describes a single T cell receptor (beta chain). Its antigen remains unknown. This entry comes from a study of shared clonotypes between healthy human individuals. Study as a whole: Donors, aged 18 to 49, were two women and a few men.

Produced via immunoSEQ multiplex PCR; TCRdb's table is partial and in-frame only. This sample has hundreds of thousands of clones; 95% to 97% occur once, and the top ten carry roughly 0.23%. From germline, CDR1 is MGHRA and CDR2 YSYEKL. CDR3 length equals 15 residues. The trim removed 1 base at V and 8 bases at J, leaving 8 bases unmatched. Naive CD8 isolation took CD45RO-negative cells positively selected for CCR7 and excluded terminally differentiated effector memory CD45RA+ cells. General study points: Sharing across four donors was highest in naive CD4 (around 5%) and lowest in memory CD8 (roughly 0.4%).

This chain joins TRBV4-1 and TRBJ2-1; 7 bases align to TRBD2. Material: naive CD8+ T cells sorted from blood. The receptor was derived from a man aged 25-40 years in good health. The CDR3 spells CASSQVGGPFDEQFF. In nucleotides, the CDR3 is TGCGCCAGCAGCCAAGTGGGAGGGCCTTTCGATGAGCAGTTCTTC.